These T cell receptor beta chains were read from a single sample in a study of follicular helper T cells after annual influenza vaccination. The data were produced by immunoSEQ multiplex PCR, yet TCRdb's version contains in-frame clones alone and is incomplete. The sample contains about 9,600 clones, around 86% of which appear only once. The sequencing used CXCR5- memory CD4+ T cells sorted from blood, collected 7 days after influenza vaccination. The receptors shown here come from an adult who received the influenza vaccine. Each CDR3 is given with its conserved first and last residue. A D gene is named only where the DNA matches it firmly. Size values are once, few and many counts, or a class for expanded clones, and some rows have none.

D	size	V	length	J	DNA	CDR3
-	-	TRBV9	17	TRBJ2-4	TGTGCCAGCAGCCCCATGGGGGGCGGGCTAGCCAAAAACATTCAGTACTTC	CASSPMGGGLAKNIQYF
TRBD2	-	TRBV9	16	TRBJ2-1	TGTGCCAGCAGCGTAGCCACTAGCGGAAGCTACAATGAGCAGTTCTTC	CASSVATSGSYNEQFF
-	-	TRBV11-2	13	TRBJ1-3	TGTGCCAGCAGCCAGGGACAAGCCCACACCATATATTTT	CASSQGQAHTIYF
TRBD1	-	TRBV18	19	TRBJ1-2	TGTGCCAGCTCACCACGGGGGCCCGGGACAGCCAACACCAACTATGGCTACACCTTC	CASSPRGPGTANTNYGYTF
-	-	TRBV28	12	TRBJ1-2	TGTGCCAGCAGTTTGGCGAGAGATGGCTACACCTTC	CASSLARDGYTF
-	-	TRBV7-9	12	TRBJ2-1	TGTGCCAGCAGCTTCGACGGCCGGGGGCAGTTCTTC	CASSFDGRGQFF
-	-	TRBV5-1	14	TRBJ1-1	TGCGCCAGCAGCTTGCGACGGTCGAACACTGAAGCTTTCTTT	CASSLRRSNTEAFF
-	-	TRBV28	13	TRBJ2-7	TGTGCCAGCAGTTTAGGGGGTATAGACGAGCAGTACTTC	CASSLGGIDEQYF
-	few	TRBV7-9	14	TRBJ1-4	TGTGCCAGCAGCTCAGGGATCTGGGGTGAAAAACTGTTTTTT	CASSSGIWGEKLFF
-	-	TRBV4-1	14	TRBJ2-1	TGCGCCAGCAGCCAAGGTCCCTTGGGGGGGCCTCAGTTCTTC	CASSQGPLGGPQFF
TRBD1	-	TRBV4-2	16	TRBJ2-7	TGTGCCAGCAGCCAAGATCGGGACAGGGTTTCCTACGAGCAGTACTTC	CASSQDRDRVSYEQYF
TRBD2	-	TRBV4-3	16	TRBJ2-1	TGCGCCAGCAGCCAAGGCGCTAGCGGGAGTTTCGATGAGCAGTTCTTC	CASSQGASGSFDEQFF
TRBD1	-	TRBV6-5	16	TRBJ2-5	TGTGCCAGCAGTTACCGCACGCCGGGACAGCAAGAGACCCAGTACTTC	CASSYRTPGQQETQYF
-	-	TRBV30	15	TRBJ2-7	TGTGCCTGGAAAGTTGGAGCAGGGGGAGGTCCCAAGCAGTACTTC	CAWKVGAGGGPKQYF
TRBD1	-	TRBV10-3	13	TRBJ2-5	TGTGCCATCAGTGTTGGGACAGAAGAGACCCAGTACTTC	CAISVGTEETQYF
TRBD2	-	TRBV27	17	TRBJ2-2	TGTGCCAGCACTTTTTTTGGACTAGCGGGAGATACCGGGGAGCTGTTTTTT	CASTFFGLAGDTGELFF
-	few	TRBV20-1	11	TRBJ1-5	TGCAGTGCAACTCTCTTAGGGCCCCAGCATTTT	CSATLLGPQHF
-	-	TRBV6-5	16	TRBJ1-3	TGTGCCAGCAGTTACCGCGGGGGAACCTCTGGAAACACCATATATTTT	CASSYRGGTSGNTIYF
-	-	TRBV5-1	14	TRBJ2-1	TGCGCCAGCAGCGCGGTAGGGGGAGACAATGAGCAGTTCTTC	CASSAVGGDNEQFF
-	few	TRBV19	13	TRBJ1-1	TGTGCCAGTAGTATAGCAGTTTACACTGAAGCTTTCTTT	CASSIAVYTEAFF
-	-	TRBV4-3	12	TRBJ1-4	TGCGCCAGCAGCCAAGTGGATGAAAAACTGTTTTTT	CASSQVDEKLFF
TRBD1	once	TRBV5-1	13	TRBJ1-1	TGCGCCAGCAGCCAGGACAGGGCCACTGAAGCTTTCTTT	CASSQDRATEAFF
-	-	TRBV6-6	16	TRBJ1-3	TGTGCCAGCAGTTATGGACAGCAAGTCTCTGGAAACACCATATATTTT	CASSYGQQVSGNTIYF
-	few	TRBV30	11	TRBJ1-1	TGTGCCTGGAGTGACAGGCCTGAAGCTTTCTTT	CAWSDRPEAFF
TRBD2	-	TRBV19	16	TRBJ2-5	TGTGCCAGTAGTAGGGGGGCGGGTAGCGGGGAAGAGACCCAGTACTTC	CASSRGAGSGEETQYF
-	-	TRBV6-6	13	TRBJ2-3	TGTGCCAGCATCCCACCAGGAACAGATACGCAGTATTTT	CASIPPGTDTQYF
-	few	TRBV7-6	15	TRBJ1-3	TGTGCCAGCAGCTTAGCGGGAGGGGTTGGAAACACCATATATTTT	CASSLAGGVGNTIYF
TRBD2	-	TRBV11-2	14	TRBJ2-7	TGTGCCAGCAGAGGCCTAGCGGGAGGGTACGAGCAGTACTTC	CASRGLAGGYEQYF
-	-	TRBV30	14	TRBJ1-4	TGTGCCTGGAGTCACGTCACGACAGTCGGGAAACTGTTTTTT	CAWSHVTTVGKLFF
-	once	TRBV4-1	14	TRBJ1-5	TGCGCCAGCAGCCAAGAATGGGGGACTCAGCCCCAGCATTTT	CASSQEWGTQPQHF
-	-	TRBV29-1	15	TRBJ2-1	TGCAGCGTACCTTCAGGATCTATCTCCTACAATGAGCAGTTCTTC	CSVPSGSISYNEQFF
-	-	TRBV4-2	15	TRBJ2-7	TGTGCCAGCAGCCAAGGGAGGCAGGGTTCCTACGAGCAGTACTTC	CASSQGRQGSYEQYF
-	-	TRBV7-6	17	TRBJ2-3	TGTGCCAGCAGCTCCCCCGGGCAGGACCGGAACCCAGATACGCAGTATTTT	CASSSPGQDRNPDTQYF
TRBD1	once	TRBV4-1	15	TRBJ2-2	TGCGCCAGCAGCCAAGAGGACAGGGGACGAGGGGAGCTGTTTTTT	CASSQEDRGRGELFF
-	once	TRBV30	12	TRBJ2-2	TGTGCCTGGAGTGTAATTAGGCGGGAGCTGTTTTTT	CAWSVIRRELFF
TRBD2	-	TRBV4-3	15	TRBJ2-1	TGCGCCAGCAGCCCCCGAAGCGGGGGTTACAATGAGCAGTTCTTC	CASSPRSGGYNEQFF
-	-	TRBV5-6	14	TRBJ1-2	TGTGCCAGCAGCTTTCCGGCCCAAAACTATGGCTACACCTTC	CASSFPAQNYGYTF
TRBD2	-	TRBV11-3	16	TRBJ2-1	TGTGCCAGCAGCTCCGGGACTAGCGGGGGGGCCAATGAGCAGTTCTTC	CASSSGTSGGANEQFF
-	-	TRBV10-2	13	TRBJ2-1	TGCGCCAGCAAAATGAGCTCCTACAATGAGCAGTTCTTC	CASKMSSYNEQFF
TRBD2	-	TRBV19	16	TRBJ2-1	TGTGCCAGTAGTCCTCGGGGGGGGACTAAAGGCAATGAGCAGTTCTTC	CASSPRGGTKGNEQFF
TRBD1	-	TRBV14	18	TRBJ2-6	TGTGCCAGCAGCCAAGCCCCCTTGACAGGGACCGGGGCCAACGTCCTGACTTTC	CASSQAPLTGTGANVLTF
-	-	TRBV5-4	17	TRBJ2-6	TGTGCCAGCAGCTTGCGCCCCGAGGACTCTGGGGCCAACGTCCTGACTTTC	CASSLRPEDSGANVLTF
TRBD1	-	TRBV6-5	15	TRBJ2-1	TGTGCCAGCAGTTACTCGGGACAGGGGAACAATGAGCAGTTCTTC	CASSYSGQGNNEQFF
TRBD1	-	TRBV7-9	14	TRBJ1-1	TGTGCCAGCAGTTATCAGGGGGTTGGGACTGAAGCTTTCTTT	CASSYQGVGTEAFF
-	-	TRBV29-1	12	TRBJ2-3	TGCAGCGTTGAGGCCAACACAGATACGCAGTATTTT	CSVEANTDTQYF
TRBD2	-	TRBV6-5	15	TRBJ2-7	TGTGCCAGCAGTTACTTAGCGGGGGATTCCTACGAGCAGTACTTC	CASSYLAGDSYEQYF
TRBD1	-	TRBV18	14	TRBJ2-7	TGTGCCAGCTCTCCCGGGACAGGGGGAATGGGGCAGTACTTC	CASSPGTGGMGQYF
TRBD2	-	TRBV5-1	16	TRBJ2-6	TGCGCCAGCAGCTTGTCGGGGGGCTCTGGGGCCAACGTCCTGACTTTC	CASSLSGGSGANVLTF